A single sample gave rise to the 9 T cell receptor beta chains below, sequenced in a study of OX40 agonist ivuxolimab in advanced cancers. Profiling relied on immunoSEQ multiplex PCR, and the TCRdb table lists in-frame clones only, not all of them. The sample consists of about 100,000 clones, less than 95% of them appearing once. The starting material was CD4+ or CD8+ T cells sorted from blood, obtained in a trial of the OX40 agonist ivuxolimab. The receptors were gathered from an adult with an advanced solid tumor such as melanoma, head and neck, liver or kidney cancer.

The chain recombines TRBV6-1 with TRBJ1-4, with a weak D call TRBD1 (6 bases). V was pared by 1 base and J by 1 base, with 13 bases between. The CDR3 has 17 residues. The germline V gene encodes CDR1 MNHNS and CDR2 SASEGT. CDR3 DNA: TGTGCCAGCAGTGAAGTTAGGGGGGAAGGAACTAATGAAAAACTGTTTTTT. It encodes CASSEVRGEGTNEKLFF.

The chain recombines TRBV5-1 with TRBJ2-5, with D possibly TRBD1 on 6 matching bases. The length of the CDR3 is 15 residues. V lost 0 bases and J 7 bases, leaving 16 bases between the germline ends. Per germline, CDR1 SGHRS and CDR2 YFSETQ. CDR3 sequence reads: CASSLAARGYGTQYF. CDR3 coding DNA: TGCGCCAGCAGCTTGGCTGCCAGGGGATACGGGACCCAGTACTTC.

DNA for the CDR3: TGTGCCATTACCCAGGGACAGGGCGATGAGCAGTTCTTC. It specifies CAITQGQGDEQFF. The chain joins TRBV10-3 to TRBJ2-1; 9 bases agree with TRBD1. CDR1 and CDR2 (germline): ENHRY, SYGVKD. The length of the CDR3 is 13 residues. V trimming: 9 bases; J trimming: 8 bases; junction bases outside the gene matches: 8.

The CDR3 here is CASSSGQGNIQYF. The CDR3, as DNA: TGTGCCAGCAGCTCTGGACAAGGAAACATTCAGTACTTC. The V call is TRBV7-2, the J call TRBJ2-4, with a possible D match to TRBD1 (5 bases). V lost 4 bases and J 6 bases, leaving 10 bases between the germline ends. In germline, CDR1 is SGHTA, CDR2 FQGNSA. This CDR3 has 13 residues.

The chain uses TRBV5-4 and TRBJ2-2, with no clear D. The ends were cut back, 3 bases at V and 4 bases at J, with 10 bases in the middle. The germline V gene has CDR1 SGHNT and CDR2 YYREEE (reference sequence). The CDR3 has 14 residues. CDR3 DNA sequence: TGTGCCAGCAGCTCGGACGTGGGCACCGGGGAGCTGTTTTTT. Amino acid sequence: CASSSDVGTGELFF.

The rearrangement links TRBV7-2 to TRBJ2-1, with D perhaps TRBD2 (6 bases). With 0 bases removed from V and 3 bases from J, the gap between germline ends came to 12 bases. The CDR3 length is 16 residues. Germline assignment: CDR1 SGHTA and CDR2 FQGNSA. In DNA, the CDR3 is TGTGCCAGCAGCTTAGCGGGGGGAGCGGGCTACAATGAGCAGTTCTTC. Its translation: CASSLAGGAGYNEQFF. The full variable domain, rest sourced from reference TRBV7-2 and TRBJ2-1, is GAGVSQSPSNKVTEKGKDVELRCDPISGHTALYWYRQSLGQGLEFLIYFQGNSAPDKSGLPSDRFSAERTGGSVSTLTIQRTQQEDSAVYLCASSLAGGAGYNEQFFGPGTRLTVL.

The chain links TRBV18 to TRBJ1-1, with a tentative D call TRBD1 (5 bases). This CDR3 has 12 residues. Germline lookup yields CDR1 KGHSH and CDR2 LQKENI. The V and J ends lost 6 bases and 10 bases respectively, with 15 bases between them. The CDR3 protein is CASSLSTVRAFF. DNA for the CDR3: TGTGCCAGCTCCCTTTCGACAGTTCGAGCTTTCTTT.

The chain is built from TRBV7-9 and TRBJ2-7; TRBD1 agrees at 12 bases. The germline CDR1 and CDR2 sequences are SEHNR and FQNEAQ (reference sequence). V dropped 4 bases and J dropped 9; count of bases not matched to a gene: 10. The CDR3 covers 15 residues. The chain's CDR3 is CASSWPGQGALGQYF. CDR3 DNA sequence: TGTGCCAGCAGCTGGCCGGGACAGGGGGCATTGGGGCAGTACTTC.

The chain combines TRBV28 with TRBJ1-2; D is ambiguous. Germline-derived CDR1 and CDR2 are MDHEN and SYDVKM. V dropped 2 bases and J dropped 4 bases, with 5 bases sitting between them. The CDR3 spans 12 residues. CDR3 amino acids: CASSLVRYGYTF. CDR3 nucleotides: TGTGCCAGCAGTTTAGTACGCTATGGCTACACCTTC.